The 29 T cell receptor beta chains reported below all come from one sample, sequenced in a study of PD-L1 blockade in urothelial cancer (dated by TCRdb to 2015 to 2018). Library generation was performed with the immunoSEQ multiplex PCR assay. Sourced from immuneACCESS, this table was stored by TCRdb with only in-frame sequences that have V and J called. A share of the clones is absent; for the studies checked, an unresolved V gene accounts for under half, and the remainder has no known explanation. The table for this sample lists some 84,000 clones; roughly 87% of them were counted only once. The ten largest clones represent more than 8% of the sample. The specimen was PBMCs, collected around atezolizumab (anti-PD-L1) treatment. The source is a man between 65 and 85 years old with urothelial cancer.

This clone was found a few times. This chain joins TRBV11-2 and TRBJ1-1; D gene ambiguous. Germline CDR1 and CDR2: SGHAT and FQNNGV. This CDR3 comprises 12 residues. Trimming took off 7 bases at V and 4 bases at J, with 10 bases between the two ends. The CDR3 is CASTPGSTEAFF. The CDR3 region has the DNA TGTGCCAGCACCCCTGGGAGCACTGAAGCTTTCTTT.

In nucleotides, the CDR3 is TGTGCCAGTAGTTTCCGGACAGGAGTAGGCAATCAGCCCCAGCATTTT. It is translated as CASSFRTGVGNQPQHF. The chain couples TRBV19 to TRBJ1-5; 7 positions match TRBD1. Germline V gene data show CDR1 as LNHDA and CDR2 as SQIVND (reference sequence). With 5 bases clipped from V and 2 bases from J, the junction kept 9 bases outside the gene matches. The CDR3 covers 16 residues.

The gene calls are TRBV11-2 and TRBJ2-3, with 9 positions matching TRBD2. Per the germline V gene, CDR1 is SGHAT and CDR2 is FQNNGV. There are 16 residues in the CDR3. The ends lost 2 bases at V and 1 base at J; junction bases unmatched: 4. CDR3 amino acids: CASSLLRGGGTDTQYF. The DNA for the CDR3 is TGTGCCAGCAGCTTATTGCGGGGGGGCGGCACAGATACGCAGTATTTT.

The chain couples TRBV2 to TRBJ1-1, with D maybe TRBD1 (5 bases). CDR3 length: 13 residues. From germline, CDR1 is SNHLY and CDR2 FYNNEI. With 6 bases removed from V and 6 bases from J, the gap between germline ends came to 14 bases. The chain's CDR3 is CASRQDMDAEAFF. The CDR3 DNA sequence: TGTGCCAGCAGGCAGGACATGGACGCTGAAGCTTTCTTT.

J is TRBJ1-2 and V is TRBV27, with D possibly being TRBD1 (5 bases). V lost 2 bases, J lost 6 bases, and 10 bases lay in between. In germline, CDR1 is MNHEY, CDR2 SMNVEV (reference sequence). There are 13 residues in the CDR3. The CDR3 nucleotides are TGTGCCAGCAGTTTAGACAGATGGGATGGCTACACCTTC. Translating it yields CASSLDRWDGYTF.

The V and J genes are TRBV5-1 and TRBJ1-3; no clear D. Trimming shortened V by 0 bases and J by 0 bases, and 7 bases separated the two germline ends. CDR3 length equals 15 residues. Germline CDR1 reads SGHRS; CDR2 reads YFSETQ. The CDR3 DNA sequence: TGCGCCAGCAGCTTGGGGGGAGCCTCTGGAAACACCATATATTTT. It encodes CASSLGGASGNTIYF. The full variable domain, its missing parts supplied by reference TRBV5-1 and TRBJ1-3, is KAGVTQTPRYLIKTRGQQVTLSCSPISGHRSVSWYQQTPGQGLQFLFEYFSETQRNKGNFPGRFSGRQFSNSRSEMNVSTLELGDSALYLCASSLGGASGNTIYFGEGSWLTVV.

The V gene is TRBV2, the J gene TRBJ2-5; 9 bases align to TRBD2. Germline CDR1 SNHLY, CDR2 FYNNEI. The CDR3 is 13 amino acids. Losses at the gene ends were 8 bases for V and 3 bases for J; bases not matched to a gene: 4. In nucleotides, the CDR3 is TGTGCCAGCGCGGCGGGAGGGAAAGAGACCCAGTACTTC. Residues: CASAAGGKETQYF.

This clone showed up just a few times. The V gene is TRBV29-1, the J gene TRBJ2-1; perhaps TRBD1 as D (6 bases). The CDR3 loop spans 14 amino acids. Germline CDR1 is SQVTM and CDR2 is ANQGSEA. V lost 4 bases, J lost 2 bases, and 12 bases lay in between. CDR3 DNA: TGCAGCGTTGTGATCAGGGGAGCCTACAATGAGCAGTTCTTC. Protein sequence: CSVVIRGAYNEQFF.

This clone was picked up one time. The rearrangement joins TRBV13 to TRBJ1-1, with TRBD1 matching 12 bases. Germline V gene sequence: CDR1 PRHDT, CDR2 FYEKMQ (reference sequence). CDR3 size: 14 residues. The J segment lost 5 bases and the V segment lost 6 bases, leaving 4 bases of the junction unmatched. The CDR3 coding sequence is TGTGCCAGCAGGGGACAGGGGGCGCTTACTGAAGCTTTCTTT. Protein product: CASRGQGALTEAFF.

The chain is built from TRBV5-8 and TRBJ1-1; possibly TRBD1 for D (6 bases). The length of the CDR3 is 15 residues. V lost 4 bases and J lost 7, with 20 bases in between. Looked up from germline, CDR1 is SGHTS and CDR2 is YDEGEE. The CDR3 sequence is CASSPRGGGAVEAFF. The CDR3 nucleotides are TGTGCCAGCAGCCCGAGAGGAGGGGGGGCGGTTGAAGCTTTCTTT.

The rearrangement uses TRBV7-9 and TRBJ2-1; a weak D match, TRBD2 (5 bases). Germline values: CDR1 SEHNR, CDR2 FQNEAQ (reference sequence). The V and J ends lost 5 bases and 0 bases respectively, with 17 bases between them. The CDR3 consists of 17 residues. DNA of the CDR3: TGTGCCAGCAGCCCCCGACTCTCGGGAAGCTCCTACAATGAGCAGTTCTTC. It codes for CASSPRLSGSSYNEQFF.

For the CDR3, the DNA is TGTGCCAGCAGTGAATCCACGGCTAGCCTCTATGGCTACACCTTC. This codes for CASSESTASLYGYTF. The gene calls are TRBV2 and TRBJ1-2, with D unclear. Germline assignment: CDR1 SNHLY and CDR2 FYNNEI. V dropped 2 bases and J dropped 4 bases, with 14 bases sitting between them. CDR3 length: 15 residues.

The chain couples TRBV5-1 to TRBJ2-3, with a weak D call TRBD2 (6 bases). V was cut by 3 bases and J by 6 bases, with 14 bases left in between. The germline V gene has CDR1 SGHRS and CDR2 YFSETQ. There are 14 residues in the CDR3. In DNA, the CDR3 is TGCGCCAGCAGCTGGACTTCGGGGGTGGATACGCAGTATTTT. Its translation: CASSWTSGVDTQYF.

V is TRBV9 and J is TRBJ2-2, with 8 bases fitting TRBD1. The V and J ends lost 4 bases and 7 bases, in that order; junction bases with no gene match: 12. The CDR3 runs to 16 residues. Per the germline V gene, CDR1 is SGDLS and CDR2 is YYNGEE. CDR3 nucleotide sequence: TGTGCCAGCAGCCCCCGGACAGGGACGGTCATCGGGGAGCTGTTTTTT. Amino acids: CASSPRTGTVIGELFF.

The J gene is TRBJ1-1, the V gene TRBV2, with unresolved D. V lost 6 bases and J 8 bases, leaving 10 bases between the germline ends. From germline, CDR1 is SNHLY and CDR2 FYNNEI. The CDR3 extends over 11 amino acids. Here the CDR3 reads CASREGKEAFF. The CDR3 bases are TGTGCCAGCAGGGAGGGTAAAGAAGCTTTCTTT. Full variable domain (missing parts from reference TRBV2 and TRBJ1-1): EPEVTQTPSHQVTQMGQEVILRCVPISNHLYFYWYRQILGQKVEFLVSFYNNEISEKSEIFDDQFSVERPDGSNFTLKIRSTKLEDSAMYFCASREGKEAFFGQGTRLTVV.

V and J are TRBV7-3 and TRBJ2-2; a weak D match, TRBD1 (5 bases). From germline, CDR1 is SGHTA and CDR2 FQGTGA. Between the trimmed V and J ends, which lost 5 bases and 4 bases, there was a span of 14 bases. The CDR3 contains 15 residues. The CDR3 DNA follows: TGTGCCAGCAGCCTGAATCCTCAGGGCACCGGGGAGCTGTTTTTT. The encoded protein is CASSLNPQGTGELFF.

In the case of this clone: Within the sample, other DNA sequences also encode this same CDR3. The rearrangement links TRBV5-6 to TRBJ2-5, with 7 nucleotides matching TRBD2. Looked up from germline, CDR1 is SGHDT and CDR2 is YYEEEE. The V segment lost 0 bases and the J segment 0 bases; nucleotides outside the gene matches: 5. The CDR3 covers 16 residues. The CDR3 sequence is CASSLVGGVDQETQYF. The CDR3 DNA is TGTGCCAGCAGCTTGGTGGGGGGGGTGGACCAAGAGACCCAGTACTTC. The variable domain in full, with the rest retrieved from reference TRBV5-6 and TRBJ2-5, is DAGVTQSPTHLIKTRGQQVTLRCSPKSGHDTVSWYQQALGQGPQFIFQYYEEEERQRGNFPDRFSGHQFPNYSSELNVNALLLGDSALYLCASSLVGGVDQETQYFGPGTRLLVL.

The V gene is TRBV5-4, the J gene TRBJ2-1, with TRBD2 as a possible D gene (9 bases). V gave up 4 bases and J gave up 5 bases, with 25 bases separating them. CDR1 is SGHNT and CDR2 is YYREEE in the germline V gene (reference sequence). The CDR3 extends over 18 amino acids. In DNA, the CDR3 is TGTGCCAGCAGCCCCAGGGGGCGCTCTAGCGGGGCGAACAATGAGCAGTTCTTC. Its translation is CASSPRGRSSGANNEQFF.

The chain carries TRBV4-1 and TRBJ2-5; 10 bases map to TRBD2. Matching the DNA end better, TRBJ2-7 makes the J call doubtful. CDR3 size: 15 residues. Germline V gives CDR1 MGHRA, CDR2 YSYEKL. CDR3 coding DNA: TGCGCCAGCAGCCAGGGTAAGCGGGAGGGCAACGAGCAGTACTTC. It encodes CASSQGKREGNEQYF.

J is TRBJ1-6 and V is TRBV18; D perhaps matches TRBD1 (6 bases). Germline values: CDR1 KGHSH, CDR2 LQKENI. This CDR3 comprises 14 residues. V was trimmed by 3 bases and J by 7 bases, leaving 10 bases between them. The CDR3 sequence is CASSPDRSNSPLHF. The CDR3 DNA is TGTGCCAGCTCACCTGACAGGTCCAATTCACCCCTCCACTTT.

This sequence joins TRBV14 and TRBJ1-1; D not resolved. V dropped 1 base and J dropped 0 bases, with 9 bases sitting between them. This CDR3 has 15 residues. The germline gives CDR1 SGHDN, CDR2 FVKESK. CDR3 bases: TGTGCCAGCAGCCAAGTATATGTTATGAACACTGAAGCTTTCTTT. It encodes CASSQVYVMNTEAFF.

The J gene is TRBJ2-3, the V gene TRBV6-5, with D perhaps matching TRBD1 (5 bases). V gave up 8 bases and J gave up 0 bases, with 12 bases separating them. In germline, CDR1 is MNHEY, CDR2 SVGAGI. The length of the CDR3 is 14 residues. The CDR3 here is CASGRPGSTDTQYF. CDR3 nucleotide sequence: TGTGCCAGCGGGCGCCCAGGGAGCACAGATACGCAGTATTTT.

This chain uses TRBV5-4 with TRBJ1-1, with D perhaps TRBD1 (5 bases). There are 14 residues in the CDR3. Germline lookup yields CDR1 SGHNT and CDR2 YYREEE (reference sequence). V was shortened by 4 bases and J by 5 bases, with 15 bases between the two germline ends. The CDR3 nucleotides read TGTGCCAGCAGCCTGGGGGGGGTTGGGACTGAAGCTTTCTTT. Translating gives CASSLGGVGTEAFF.

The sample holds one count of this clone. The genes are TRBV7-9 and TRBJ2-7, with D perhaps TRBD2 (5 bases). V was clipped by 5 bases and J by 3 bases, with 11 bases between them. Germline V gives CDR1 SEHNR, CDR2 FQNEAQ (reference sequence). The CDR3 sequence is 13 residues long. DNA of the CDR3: TGTGCCAGCAGCCTACCCGGAGGCTACGAGCAGTACTTC. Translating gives CASSLPGGYEQYF.

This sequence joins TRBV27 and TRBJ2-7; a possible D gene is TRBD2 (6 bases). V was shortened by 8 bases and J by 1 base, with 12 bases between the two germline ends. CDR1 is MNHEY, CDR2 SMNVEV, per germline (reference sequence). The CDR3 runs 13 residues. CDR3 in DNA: TGTGCCAGCGGACTACCGGGGTCCTACGAGCAGTACTTC. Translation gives CASGLPGSYEQYF.

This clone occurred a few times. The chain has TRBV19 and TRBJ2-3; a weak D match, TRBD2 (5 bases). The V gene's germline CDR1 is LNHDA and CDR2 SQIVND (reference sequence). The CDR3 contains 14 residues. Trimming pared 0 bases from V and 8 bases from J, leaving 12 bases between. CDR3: CASSIDPHRGTQYF. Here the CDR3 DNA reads TGTGCCAGTAGTATAGATCCGCACCGGGGTACGCAGTATTTT.

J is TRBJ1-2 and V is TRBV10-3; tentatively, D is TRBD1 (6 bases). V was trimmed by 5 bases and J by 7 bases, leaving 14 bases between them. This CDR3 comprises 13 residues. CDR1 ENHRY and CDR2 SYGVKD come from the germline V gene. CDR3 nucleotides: TGTGCCATCAGTCCAGGGGAGCAAGGTGGCTACACCTTC. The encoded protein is CAISPGEQGGYTF.

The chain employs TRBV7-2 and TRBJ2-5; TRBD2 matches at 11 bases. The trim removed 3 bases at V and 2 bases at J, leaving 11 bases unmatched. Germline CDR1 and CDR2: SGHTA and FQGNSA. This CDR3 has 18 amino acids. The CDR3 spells CASSFVTSGSGEQETQYF. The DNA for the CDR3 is TGTGCCAGCAGCTTCGTAACTAGCGGGAGTGGGGAGCAAGAGACCCAGTACTTC.

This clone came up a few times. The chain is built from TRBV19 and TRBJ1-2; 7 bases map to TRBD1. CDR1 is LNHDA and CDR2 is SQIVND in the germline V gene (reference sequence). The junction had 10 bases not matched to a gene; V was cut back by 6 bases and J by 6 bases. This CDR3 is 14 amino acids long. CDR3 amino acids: CASRGFRQGHGYTF. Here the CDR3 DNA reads TGTGCCAGTAGAGGATTTCGACAGGGCCATGGCTACACCTTC.